What follows are 7 T cell receptor beta chains derived from one specimen sequenced in a study of T cell responses to AZD1222 COVID-19 vaccine. TCRdb's table, derived via immunoSEQ multiplex PCR, lists solely in-frame clones and lacks some. This table has about 110,000 clones, around nine tenths appearing once. This specimen consisted of peripheral blood, obtained on day 0 of AZD1222 vaccination. These receptors were taken from an adult in good health.

J is TRBJ2-1 and V is TRBV11-3; D remains ambiguous. Germline CDR1 SGHNT, CDR2 YENEEA. The CDR3 totals 13 residues. The V end lost 3 bases, the J end lost 2 bases, and 5 bases lay between the germline ends. The CDR3 is CASSFRAYNEQFF. The CDR3 nucleotides are TGTGCCAGCAGCTTTAGAGCCTACAATGAGCAGTTCTTC.

This rearrangement joins TRBV2 to TRBJ2-7, with D perhaps given as TRBD1 or TRBD2 (5 bases each). The CDR3 runs 14 residues. The V end lost 2 bases, the J end lost 5 bases, and 13 bases lay between the germline ends. CDR1 is SNHLY, CDR2 FYNNEI, per germline. CDR3 sequence reads: CASSEPGRRDEQYF. In DNA, the CDR3 is TGTGCCAGCAGTGAACCGGGACGGCGGGACGAGCAGTACTTC.

The rearrangement joins TRBV6-5 to TRBJ1-3; TRBD1 is a possible D gene (6 bases). The CDR3 length is 16 residues. Trimming shortened V by 0 bases and J by 2 bases, and 11 bases separated the two germline ends. From germline, CDR1 is MNHEY and CDR2 SVGAGI. The CDR3 nucleotides read TGTGCCAGCAGTTACTCACGGGACATCCCTGGAAACACCATATATTTT. Amino acid sequence: CASSYSRDIPGNTIYF.

The table lists this clone with a few counts. The chain carries TRBV27 and TRBJ1-2; 10 nucleotides agree with TRBD1. V trimming: 5 bases; J trimming: 6 bases; junction bases outside the gene matches: 9. Per the germline V gene, CDR1 is MNHEY and CDR2 is SMNVEV (reference sequence). The CDR3 has 15 amino acids. CDR3 amino acids: CASSGRDRGNHGYTF. DNA of the CDR3: TGTGCCAGCAGTGGTCGGGACAGGGGAAACCATGGCTACACCTTC.

The chain combines TRBV5-1 with TRBJ2-7; D is possibly TRBD1 (6 bases). V was shortened by 2 bases and J by 3 bases, with 15 bases between the two germline ends. The CDR3 contains 15 residues. Germline V gene data show CDR1 as SGHRS and CDR2 as YFSETQ. CDR3 loop: CASSFAAKGVYEQYF. Here the CDR3 DNA reads TGCGCCAGCAGCTTTGCGGCAAAGGGGGTCTACGAGCAGTACTTC. The variable domain in full, with the rest retrieved from reference TRBV5-1 and TRBJ2-7, is KAGVTQTPRYLIKTRGQQVTLSCSPISGHRSVSWYQQTPGQGLQFLFEYFSETQRNKGNFPGRFSGRQFSNSRSEMNVSTLELGDSALYLCASSFAAKGVYEQYFGPGTRLTVT.

The rearrangement joins TRBV6-2 or TRBV6-3 to TRBJ2-7; D not certain. The germline gives CDR1 MNHEY, CDR2 SVGEGT. This CDR3 region has 17 residues. V lost 5 bases, J lost 3 bases, and 23 bases lay in between. CDR3 DNA sequence: TGTGCCAGCAGTCCAGCTACCGAGTCGATGGGCGTCTACGAGCAGTACGTC. This gives the protein CASSPATESMGVYEQYV.

The sample holds one count of this clone. The rearrangement uses TRBV5-1 and TRBJ2-2, with D possibly matching TRBD2 (7 bases). Germline V CDR1 and CDR2: SGHRS, YFSETQ. The CDR3 has 17 amino acids. Trimming stripped 1 base from V and 4 bases from J, with 17 bases between. CDR3 protein: CASSLLMGGRGTGELFF. In nucleotides, the CDR3 is TGCGCCAGCAGCTTGTTAATGGGGGGGCGTGGCACCGGGGAGCTGTTTTTT. The full variable domain, rest sourced from reference TRBV5-1 and TRBJ2-2, is KAGVTQTPRYLIKTRGQQVTLSCSPISGHRSVSWYQQTPGQGLQFLFEYFSETQRNKGNFPGRFSGRQFSNSRSEMNVSTLELGDSALYLCASSLLMGGRGTGELFFGEGSRLTVL.